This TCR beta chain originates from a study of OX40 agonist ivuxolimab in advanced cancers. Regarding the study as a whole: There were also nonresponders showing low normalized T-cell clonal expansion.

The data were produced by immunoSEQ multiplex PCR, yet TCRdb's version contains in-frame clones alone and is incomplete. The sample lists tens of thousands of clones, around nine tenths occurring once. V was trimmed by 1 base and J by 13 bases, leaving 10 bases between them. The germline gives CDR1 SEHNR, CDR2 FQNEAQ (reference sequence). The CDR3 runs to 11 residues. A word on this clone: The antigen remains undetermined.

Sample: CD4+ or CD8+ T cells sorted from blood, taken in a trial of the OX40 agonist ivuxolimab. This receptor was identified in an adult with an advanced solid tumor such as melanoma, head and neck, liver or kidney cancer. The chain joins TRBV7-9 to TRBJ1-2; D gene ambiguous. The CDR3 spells CASSLVDGGTF. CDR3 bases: TGTGCCAGCAGCTTAGTCGACGGTGGCACCTTC.